This TCR beta chain was sequenced for a study of T-cell reconstitution after alpha-beta-depleted transplantation in children. The CDR3 totals 17 residues. The germline V and J ends were trimmed by 0 bases and 5 bases, with 18 bases remaining between them. Germline V lookup: CDR1 SGHRS, CDR2 YFSETQ. This clonotype came up many times. The library targeted TCRbeta and was prepared with unique molecular identifiers. Using its own MiXCR run on the PCR reads, TCRdb lists one record per CDR3 protein. The table lists approximately 340,000 distinct CDR3 sequences, approximately 10% of them singletons, with around 2.4% in the top ten.

The source is a human donor who donated a stem cell graft to a child with acute lymphoblastic leukemia. This specimen consisted of PBMCs from the stem cell graft donor, obtained from the stem cell graft. The rearrangement joins TRBV5-1 to TRBJ2-1, with D possibly TRBD1 on 5 matching bases. As DNA, the CDR3 is TGCGCCAGCAGCTTGGGGGGCTCAGCCTTAGTACACAATGAGCAGTTCTTC. It codes for CASSLGGSALVHNEQFF.